Sequencing of this T cell receptor beta chain was carried out in a study of T cells in Graves' hyperthyroidism and ophthalmopathy. Study-level points and caveats: Blood also showed most of the thyroid clonotypes that were expanded above 0.001.

RNA transcripts provided the source from which TCR beta CDR3 regions were amplified. Initially, a first-round RT-PCR of the TCR CDR3 employed the HTBI primer set. TCRdb re-called the multiplex PCR reads with MiXCR, one entry per CDR3 protein. The sample contains around 600,000 distinct CDR3 sequences, approximately 15% of which appear only once. There are many counts of this clonotype. What it binds is unknown. Trimming stripped 1 base from V and 3 bases from J, with 15 bases between. The CDR3 loop spans 15 amino acids. The germline CDR1 and CDR2 sequences are DFQATT and SNEGSKA (reference sequence). Sequenced input: blood. The rearrangement uses TRBV20-1 and TRBJ2-5; either TRBD1 or TRBD2 may fit D (5 bases each). This sequence originates from a woman between 18 and 29 years old with Graves' ophthalmopathy. In DNA, the CDR3 is TGCAGTGCTAGAGGACTACTAGGGGACGAAGAGACCCAGTACTTC. Amino acids: CSARGLLGDEETQYF.